This T cell receptor (beta chain) was found in a study of breast tumors, draining lymph nodes, adjacent tissues. General study results and limits: Compared with lymph nodes, tumors were less diverse; compared with nontumor tissue, more. The data were judged consistent with most tumor T cells coming from lymph node and expanding in tumor.

The V segment lost 0 bases and the J segment 8 bases; nucleotides outside the gene matches: 8. Germline CDR1 and CDR2: SGHDT and YYEEEE. CDR3 length: 15 amino acids. By sample fraction, this clonotype is medium-sized. Its specificity is not known. Via MiXCR, TCRdb re-called the multiplex PCR reads, giving one row per CDR3 protein. The sample lists some 25,000 distinct CDR3 sequences, roughly three quarters seen once, with 23% in the top ten. Sequencing was carried out using tumor-adjacent breast tissue. The receptor's source is a female donor with breast cancer. Some clones in this sample may be carry-over from other donors' samples. The chain combines TRBV5-6 with TRBJ1-2; TRBD1 matches at 9 bases. Written as DNA, the CDR3 is TGTGCCAGCAGCTTGGCCCGGACAGGGGCAGGGGGCTACACCTTC. This translates into CASSLARTGAGGYTF.